The 26 T cell receptor beta chains listed next were all sequenced from one sample in a study of cytomegalovirus exposure and HLA in healthy donors. The PCR ran on 60 Vbeta and 13 Jbeta primers. Measured with immunoSEQ multiplex PCR; TCRdb has only the in-frame clones, and not every one. The sample lists roughly 100,000 clones, more than 60% occurring once. The sequencing sample was made of PBMCs. These receptors all come from a woman in her thirties or forties in good health and CMV-seropositive.

This rearrangement joins TRBV7-6 to TRBJ1-1; 8 bases map to TRBD1. Germline values: CDR1 SGHVS, CDR2 FNYEAQ. The CDR3 has 17 residues. V shed 4 bases, J shed 2 bases, and the junction held 12 bases outside the gene matches. DNA for the CDR3: TGTGCCAGCAGCTATTACCCCGGGACAGGCGAAAACACTGAAGCTTTCTTT. Its translation is CASSYYPGTGENTEAFF.

This chain connects TRBV4-3 to TRBJ2-2; a weak D match, TRBD2 (6 bases). CDR3 length: 16 residues. The ends were cut back, 2 bases at V and 3 bases at J, with 13 bases in the middle. Germline CDR1 is LGHNA and CDR2 is YSLEER. The CDR3 DNA follows: TGCGCCAGCAGCCAAATGTGGGGGGTATACACCGGGGAGCTGTTTTTT. This sequence encodes CASSQMWGVYTGELFF.

The chain is built from TRBV4-1 and TRBJ2-7, with D perhaps matching TRBD1 (5 bases). The V and J ends lost 6 bases and 11 bases respectively, with 26 bases between them. Germline CDR1 is MGHRA and CDR2 is YSYEKL. CDR3 size: 15 residues. The CDR3: CASRVYLLQGEKEYF. CDR3 DNA sequence: TGCGCCAGCAGGGTTTACCTCCTTCAGGGTGAAAAGGAGTACTTC.

The CDR3 DNA sequence: TGTGCCAGCAGTCCCCCGCGGGCAGGCACAGATACGCAGTATTTT. This codes for CASSPPRAGTDTQYF. This chain uses TRBV6-1 with TRBJ2-3, with D perhaps TRBD2 (5 bases). Trimming removed 5 bases at V and 1 base at J, with 13 bases between. CDR3 length: 15 residues. Germline V gene data show CDR1 as MNHNS and CDR2 as SASEGT.

This clone has just a few counts. The chain joins TRBV28 to TRBJ1-1, with 11 bases matching TRBD1. Trimming at V came to 4 bases and at J to 7 bases, leaving 2 bases not matched to a gene. The V gene's germline CDR1 is MDHEN and CDR2 SYDVKM. The CDR3 has 13 amino acids. CDR3 amino acids: CASSWGQGDEAFF. DNA for the CDR3: TGTGCCAGCAGTTGGGGACAGGGGGATGAAGCTTTCTTT.

J is TRBJ2-6 and V is TRBV4-3, with TRBD2 identical over 7 bases. J was trimmed by 4 bases and V by 6 bases; bases with no gene match: 12. The V gene's germline CDR1 is LGHNA and CDR2 YSLEER. CDR3 length: 17 amino acids. The CDR3 bases are TGCGCCAGCAGTCGGGGGGTCCCAGGGTCCGGGGCCAACGTCCTGACTTTC. It encodes CASSRGVPGSGANVLTF.

The V call is TRBV7-9, the J call TRBJ2-1; 8 nucleotides match TRBD1. The CDR3 runs to 15 residues. CDR1 is SEHNR, CDR2 FQNEAQ, per germline (reference sequence). V was clipped by 1 base and J by 7 bases; unmatched bases: 6. CDR3: CASSLGQGLRNEQFF. CDR3 DNA: TGTGCCAGCAGCTTAGGACAGGGGCTGCGGAATGAGCAGTTCTTC.

The rearrangement uses TRBV10-3 and TRBJ1-2, with 8 bases that match TRBD1. The germline V gene has CDR1 ENHRY and CDR2 SYGVKD. CDR3 length: 11 amino acids. The ends lost 10 bases at V and 7 bases at J; junction bases unmatched: 5. CDR3 nucleotides: TGTGCCACCTCAGGGACAGGTGGCTACACCTTC. This codes for CATSGTGGYTF.

About this clone itself: Germline and junction disagree at one end, which may indicate a read error. The rearrangement joins TRBV4-3 to TRBJ2-1; D is ambiguous. The CDR3 contains 17 residues. Germline values: CDR1 LGHNA, CDR2 YSLEER. CDR3 loop: CASSQDYRVPTGNGQFF. As DNA, the CDR3 is TGCGCCAGCAGCCAAGATTATCGGGTCCCCACTGGCAATGGGCAGTTCTTC.

The chain recombines TRBV19 with TRBJ1-5; D uncertain. CDR1 and CDR2 from the germline V gene are LNHDA and SQIVND (reference sequence). This CDR3 contains 14 residues. V lost 3 bases to trimming and J lost 1 base, with 7 bases between them. Written as DNA, the CDR3 is TGTGCCAGTAGTATCGACTTGAGCAATCAGCCCCAGCATTTT. Translating gives CASSIDLSNQPQHF.

The chain is built from TRBV7-2 and TRBJ1-2, with unresolved D. Germline V gives CDR1 SGHTA, CDR2 FQGNSA. This CDR3 comprises 12 residues. V lost 4 bases, J lost 2 bases, and 5 bases lay in between. The CDR3 sequence: CASSSVNYGYTF. The CDR3 DNA sequence: TGTGCCAGCAGCTCCGTCAACTATGGCTACACCTTC.

V is TRBV11-2 and J is TRBJ1-1; possibly TRBD1 for D (6 bases). The CDR3 spans 15 residues. Germline values: CDR1 SGHAT, CDR2 FQNNGV. Trimming left V 3 bases short and J 1 base short, with 12 bases between. The CDR3 sequence is CASSFDRPANTEAFF. CDR3 nucleotides: TGTGCCAGCAGCTTCGACAGGCCCGCGAACACTGAAGCTTTCTTT.

This chain connects TRBV28 to TRBJ2-1; 7 bases are a match to TRBD1. Germline V gene data show CDR1 as MDHEN and CDR2 as SYDVKM. The CDR3 runs 13 residues. Trimming took 9 bases from V and 1 from J; bases not matched to a gene: 3. Here the CDR3 reads CASRQGSYNEQFF. The CDR3 nucleotides are TGTGCCAGTAGACAGGGTTCCTACAATGAGCAGTTCTTC.

The chain combines TRBV7-2 with TRBJ2-7; possibly TRBD1 for D (5 bases). The germline CDR1 and CDR2 sequences are SGHTA and FQGNSA. CDR3 length: 15 residues. Trimming removed 1 base from V and 2 bases from J, with 12 bases in between. The CDR3: CASSLGRALTYEQYF. The CDR3 bases are TGTGCCAGCAGCTTAGGCAGGGCCCTCACCTACGAGCAGTACTTC. Supplemented by reference TRBV7-2 and TRBJ2-7, the full variable domain reads GAGVSQSPSNKVTEKGKDVELRCDPISGHTALYWYRQSLGQGLEFLIYFQGNSAPDKSGLPSDRFSAERTGGSVSTLTIQRTQQEDSAVYLCASSLGRALTYEQYFGPGTRLTVT.

In this sample, this clone turned up a few times. The rearrangement uses TRBV18 and TRBJ1-1; no clear D. Germline CDR1 is KGHSH and CDR2 is LQKENI. Between the trimmed V and J ends, which lost 5 bases and 7 bases, there was a span of 8 bases. The CDR3 covers 11 residues. This CDR3 is CASSYLSEAFF. The CDR3 DNA reads TGTGCCAGCTCATATCTCAGTGAAGCTTTCTTT.

This clone was seen once. The CDR3 DNA reads TGTGCCAGCAGCCCCGGCTGGGGACAGGCAAATGAAAAACTGTTTTTT. Translated: CASSPGWGQANEKLFF. The chain joins TRBV9 to TRBJ1-4; 8 bases are shared with TRBD1. Germline V CDR1 and CDR2: SGDLS, YYNGEE. This CDR3 is built from 16 residues. V gave up 4 bases and J gave up 5 bases; unmatched junction bases: 10.

The chain recombines TRBV4-1 with TRBJ2-7; TRBD1 aligns across 11 bases. The germline V gene has CDR1 MGHRA and CDR2 YSYEKL. V was pared by 1 base and J by 4 bases, with 9 bases of the junction left unmatched. This CDR3 is 17 amino acids long. CDR3 region: CASSQVLDRGQRYEQYF. In DNA, the CDR3 is TGCGCCAGCAGCCAAGTCCTGGACAGGGGGCAGAGATACGAGCAGTACTTC.

This clone was counted once. The CDR3 sequence is CASSLQFGLEAFF. The CDR3 DNA reads TGTGCCAGCAGCTTACAGTTTGGCCTTGAAGCTTTCTTT. This rearrangement joins TRBV7-9 to TRBJ1-1; no reliable D call. The germline V and J ends were trimmed by 2 bases and 7 bases, with 11 bases remaining between them. This CDR3 is 13 amino acids long. Germline CDR1 is SEHNR and CDR2 is FQNEAQ (reference sequence).

The chain couples TRBV29-1 to TRBJ1-5; D may be TRBD1 (6 bases). The length of the CDR3 is 14 residues. From germline, CDR1 is SQVTM and CDR2 ANQGSEA. V was clipped by 6 bases and J by 7 bases, with 19 bases between them. For the CDR3, the DNA is TGCAGCGTGCTGGTACAGGGCGCAGGGCAGCCCCAGCATTTT. This sequence encodes CSVLVQGAGQPQHF.

This clone was detected only once. This chain links TRBV7-8 with TRBJ1-3; D perhaps matches TRBD1 (5 bases). CDR1 is SGHVS and CDR2 is FQNEAQ in the germline V gene. The CDR3 is 17 amino acids. Trimming stripped 1 base from V and 2 bases from J, with 15 bases between. This CDR3 is CASSLEVGRGPGNTIYF. The CDR3 DNA follows: TGTGCCAGCAGCTTAGAAGTCGGGCGGGGACCTGGAAACACCATATATTTT.

The genes are TRBV7-3 and TRBJ2-7, with TRBD1 matching over 9 bases. The CDR3 is 17 residues long. Germline values: CDR1 SGHTA, CDR2 FQGTGA. Germline trimming cut 2 bases from V and 5 bases from J; bases unmatched to any gene: 13. For the CDR3, the DNA is TGTGCCAGCAGCTTATCCCCGTTGGGGACAGGGAACGACGAGCAGTACTTC. It is translated as CASSLSPLGTGNDEQYF.

In DNA, the CDR3 is TGTGCCACCAGCAGAGGTCTGGCGGGAGGTGGCACAGATACGCAGTATTTT. Translated: CATSRGLAGGGTDTQYF. V usage is TRBV15 and J usage is TRBJ2-3, with 8 bases that match TRBD2. The CDR3 runs to 17 residues. Unmatched junction bases numbered 7, after V lost 1 base and J lost 1 base. From germline, CDR1 is LNHNV and CDR2 YYDKDF (reference sequence).

The rearrangement joins TRBV7-8 to TRBJ2-7; 7 nucleotides align to TRBD2. Trimming took 5 bases from V and 6 from J; bases not matched to a gene: 7. The CDR3 is made up of 13 amino acids. Germline CDR1 and CDR2: SGHVS and FQNEAQ. The CDR3 DNA reads as TGTGCCAGCAGCCAAGCGGGGAGGAGCGAGCAGTACTTC. This sequence encodes CASSQAGRSEQYF. Variable domain in full (rest from reference TRBV7-8 and TRBJ2-7): GAGVSQSPRYKVAKRGQDVALRCDPISGHVSLFWYQQALGQGPEFLTYFQNEAQLDKSGLPSDRFFAERPEGSVSTLKIQRTQQEDSAVYLCASSQAGRSEQYFGPGTRLTVT.

In its sample, this clone was seen a few times. The chain couples TRBV18 to TRBJ2-3; D is possibly TRBD2 (6 bases). The CDR3 consists of 15 residues. The V gene lost 2 bases and the J gene lost 6 bases, with 15 bases spanning the gap. Germline V gene lookup returns CDR1 KGHSH and CDR2 LQKENI. The DNA of the CDR3 is TGTGCCAGCTCACCAATTTCCGGGAGCGGGGATACGCAGTATTTT. This codes for CASSPISGSGDTQYF.

The chain employs TRBV28 and TRBJ2-7; the D gene is possibly TRBD2 (6 bases). CDR3 length: 12 residues. Between the trimmed V and J ends, which lost 3 bases and 7 bases, there was a span of 10 bases. From germline, CDR1 is MDHEN and CDR2 SYDVKM. CDR3 residues: CASSLIRGEQYF. CDR3 bases: TGTGCCAGCAGTTTGATTCGGGGGGAGCAGTACTTC.

The V call is TRBV5-4, the J call TRBJ2-1; D is possibly TRBD2 (7 bases). This CDR3 has 15 amino acids. The germline gives CDR1 SGHNT, CDR2 YYREEE (reference sequence). The V end lost 6 bases, the J end lost 2 bases, and 15 bases lay between the germline ends. CDR3: CASNRGGFAYNEQFF. Written as DNA, the CDR3 is TGTGCCAGCAATAGGGGGGGCTTCGCCTACAATGAGCAGTTCTTC.